Below, 6 T cell receptor beta chains from the same sample are listed, as sequenced in a study of CD8 T cells in ankylosing spondylitis. MiXCR, applied by TCRdb to the 5' RACE reads, yields one record per CDR3 protein. Seen here are 250,000 to 300,000 distinct CDR3 sequences, 15% to 25% observed once, and the top ten hold 7.8%. The sequenced sample consisted of blood, either unsorted or a sorted T cell fraction (not recorded which). The receptors here all came from a male donor with ankylosing spondylitis or in good health (not recorded which).

This clonotype was observed a few times. J is TRBJ2-1 and V is TRBV7-9, with 8 bases that match TRBD2. Per germline, CDR1 SEHNR and CDR2 FQNEAQ (reference sequence). CDR3 length: 16 amino acids. Trimming at V came to 1 base and at J to 2 bases, leaving 4 bases not matched to a gene. Written as DNA, the CDR3 is TGTGCCAGCAGCTTAGAGGGTAGCGGGGCCTACAATGAGCAGTTCTTC. Encoded protein: CASSLEGSGAYNEQFF.

Worth noting for this clonotype: A clone one base away is much larger, so this may be a read error. This sequence joins TRBV6-2 or TRBV6-3 and TRBJ1-4; D possibly corresponds to TRBD1 (6 bases). The length of the CDR3 is 18 residues. Germline loops: CDR1 MNHEY, CDR2 SVGEGT. CDR3 loop: CTSSYAHFPGTKNEKLFF. The CDR3 nucleotides are TGTACCAGCAGTTACGCCCATTTCCCCGGGACAAAAAATGAAAAACTGTTTTTT.

The CDR3, as DNA: TGTGCCAGCAGCTTAGCGTACAGGGTAGATGGCACAGATACGCAGTATTTT. Translating gives CASSLAYRVDGTDTQYF. The V call is TRBV7-2, the J call TRBJ2-3, with D possibly matching TRBD1 (6 bases). Trimming pared 0 bases from V and 1 base from J, leaving 14 bases between. Germline CDR1 reads SGHTA; CDR2 reads FQGNSA. CDR3 length equals 17 residues.

The chain recombines TRBV3-1 with TRBJ2-3, with TRBD2 as a possible D gene (6 bases). CDR3 size: 15 residues. CDR1 is LGHDT and CDR2 is YNNKEL in the germline V gene (reference sequence). With 8 bases removed from V and 0 bases from J, the gap between germline ends came to 15 bases. The CDR3 here is CASRSGSPSTDTQYF. CDR3 DNA sequence: TGTGCCAGCCGCAGCGGGTCTCCTAGCACAGATACGCAGTATTTT.

This sequence joins TRBV12-3 or TRBV12-4 and TRBJ2-3; TRBD2 might be the D (5 bases). V lost 6 bases and J lost 8, with 21 bases in between. The CDR3 extends over 15 amino acids. CDR3 DNA: TGTGCCAGCAGAGGTCCACTAGGTTCCGAGAGTACGCAGTATTTT. This codes for CASRGPLGSESTQYF.

This clonotype was counted between two and nine times. V usage is TRBV6-1 and J usage is TRBJ1-2, with 7 bases fitting TRBD1. This CDR3 spans 14 amino acids. The V gene end was trimmed by 6 bases and the J gene end by 2 bases; junction bases not matched to a gene: 6. The V gene's germline CDR1 is MNHNS and CDR2 SASEGT. The DNA for the CDR3 is TGTGCCAGCAGAACAGGGGCAGGGAACTATGGCTACACCTTC. This translates into CASRTGAGNYGYTF.